The source of this T cell receptor beta chain is a study of T cell repertoires in cytomegalovirus infection. About the research overall: An indication of both CMV infection and matching HLA type came from public TCR beta signatures.

MiXCR, run by TCRdb on the reads, gives a single entry per CDR3 protein. The sample lists 250,000 to 300,000 distinct CDR3 sequences, about 25% occurring once. Overall study results and limits: Cumulative frequency of public TCR beta families picked out carriers of CMV plus the relevant HLA.

This clonotype was counted a few times. Its specificity is not known. The ends were cut back, 7 bases at V and 6 bases at J, with 13 bases in the middle. The CDR3 consists of 12 residues. The germline V gene encodes CDR1 MDHEN and CDR2 SYDVKM. V usage is TRBV28 and J usage is TRBJ2-7, with a weak D call TRBD2 (5 bases). This receptor was identified in a human donor in good health (CMV status not recorded). Some clones in this sample may be carry-over from other donors' samples. Sequencing input: PBMCs. CDR3 bases: TGTGCCAGCATGAGGAGGTCGGGCGAGCAGTACTTC. Protein product: CASMRRSGEQYF.